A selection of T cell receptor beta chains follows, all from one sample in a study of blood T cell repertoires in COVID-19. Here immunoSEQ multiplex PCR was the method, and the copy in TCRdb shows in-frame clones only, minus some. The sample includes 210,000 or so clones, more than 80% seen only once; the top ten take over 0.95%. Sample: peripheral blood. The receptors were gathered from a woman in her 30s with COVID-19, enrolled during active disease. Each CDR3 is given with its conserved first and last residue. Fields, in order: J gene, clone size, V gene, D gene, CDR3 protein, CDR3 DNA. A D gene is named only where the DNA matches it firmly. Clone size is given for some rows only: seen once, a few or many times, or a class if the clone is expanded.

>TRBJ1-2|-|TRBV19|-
CASSSDRKGYTF
TGTGCCAGTAGTTCGGACAGAAAAGGCTACACCTTC
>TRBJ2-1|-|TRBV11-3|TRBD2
CASSSAGGPYNEQFF
TGTGCCAGCAGCTCTGCGGGGGGGCCCTACAATGAGCAGTTCTTC
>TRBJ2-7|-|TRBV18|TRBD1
CASSPGQVTYEQYF
TGTGCCAGCTCACCCGGACAGGTCACCTACGAGCAGTACTTC
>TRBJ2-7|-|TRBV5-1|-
CASSGASSYEQYF
TGCGCCAGCAGCGGGGCCTCCTCCTACGAGCAGTACTTC
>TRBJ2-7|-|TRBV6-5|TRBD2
CASSLLAGVGYEQYF
TGTGCCAGCAGTCTACTAGCGGGGGTGGGCTACGAGCAGTACTTC
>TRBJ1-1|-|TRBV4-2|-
CASSRNRGTSIRSSLEAFF
TGTGCCAGCAGCCGCAATAGGGGGACTAGTATCCGATCTAGCTTAGAAGCTTTCTTT
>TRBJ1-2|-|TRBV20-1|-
CSASKAGSYGYTF
TGCAGTGCTAGTAAGGCAGGGTCCTATGGCTACACCTTC
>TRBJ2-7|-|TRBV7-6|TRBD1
CASSLKDRGNEQYF
TGTGCCAGCAGCTTAAAGGACAGGGGGAACGAGCAGTACTTC
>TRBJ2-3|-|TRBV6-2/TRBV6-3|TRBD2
CASSYSGLAGSDTQYF
TGTGCCAGCAGTTACTCAGGACTAGCGGGATCCGATACGCAGTATTTT
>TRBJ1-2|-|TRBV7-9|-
CASTQGIYGYTF
TGTGCCAGCACCCAGGGGATATATGGCTACACCTTC
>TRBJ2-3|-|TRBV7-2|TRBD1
CASSQYGQGPTDTQYF
TGTGCCAGCAGTCAATACGGACAGGGTCCCACAGATACGCAGTATTTT
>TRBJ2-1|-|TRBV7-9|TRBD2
CASSAPGTSFYNEQFF
TGTGCCAGCAGCGCCCCCGGGACTAGCTTTTACAATGAGCAGTTCTTC
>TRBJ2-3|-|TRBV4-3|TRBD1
CASSLGFGQGRTDTQYF
TGCGCCAGCAGCCTAGGCTTTGGACAGGGAAGGACAGATACGCAGTATTTT
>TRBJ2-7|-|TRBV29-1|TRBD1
CSAGTGSGYEQYF
TGCAGCGCCGGGACAGGGTCGGGATACGAGCAGTACTTC
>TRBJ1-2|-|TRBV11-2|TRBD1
CASSLSGTGGNYGYTF
TGTGCCAGCAGCCTCTCAGGGACAGGGGGAAACTATGGCTACACCTTC
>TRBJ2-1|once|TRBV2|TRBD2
CASSDGVRLAGGSYNEQFF
TGTGCCAGCAGTGATGGAGTGCGACTAGCGGGAGGGTCCTACAATGAGCAGTTCTTC
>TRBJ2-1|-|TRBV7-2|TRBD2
CASSRDYNNEQFF
TGTGCCAGCAGCCGGGACTATAACAATGAGCAGTTCTTC
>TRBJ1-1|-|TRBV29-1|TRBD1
CSVEGDRGMNTEAFF
TGCAGCGTTGAAGGCGACAGGGGCATGAACACTGAAGCTTTCTTT
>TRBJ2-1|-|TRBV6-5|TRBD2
CASSRSLAGGPGSFF
TGTGCCAGCAGCCGAAGCCTAGCGGGAGGGCCTGGATCGTTCTTC
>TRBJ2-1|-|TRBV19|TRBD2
CASSARVRGLAGARFGNEQFF
TGTGCCAGTAGTGCTCGGGTACGGGGACTAGCGGGAGCTCGGTTTGGCAATGAGCAGTTCTTC
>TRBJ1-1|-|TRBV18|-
CASWRGGTEAFF
TGTGCCAGCTGGAGGGGGGGCACTGAAGCTTTCTTT
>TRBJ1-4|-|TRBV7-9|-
CASSSAAGAYEKLFF
TGTGCCAGCAGTTCGGCGGCAGGGGCGTATGAAAAACTGTTTTTT
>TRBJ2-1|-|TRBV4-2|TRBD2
CASSRGLAGEGEQFF
TGTGCCAGCAGCCGAGGACTAGCGGGAGAAGGTGAGCAGTTCTTC
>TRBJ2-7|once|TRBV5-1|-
CASSFQGQGYEQYF
TGCGCCAGCAGCTTTCAGGGACAAGGGTACGAGCAGTACTTC
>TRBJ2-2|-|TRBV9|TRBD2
CASSPLAGGITGELFF
TGTGCCAGCAGCCCCCTAGCGGGAGGAATCACCGGGGAGCTGTTTTTT
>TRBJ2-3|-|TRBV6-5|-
CASALRGTQYF
TGTGCCAGCGCCTTGCGCGGTACGCAGTATTTT
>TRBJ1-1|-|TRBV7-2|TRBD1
CASSLGGVRNTEAFF
TGTGCCAGCAGCCTAGGGGGCGTGCGGAACACTGAAGCTTTCTTT
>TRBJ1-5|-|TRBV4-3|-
CASSMEGGGNQPQHF
TGCGCCAGCAGCATGGAGGGAGGGGGCAATCAGCCCCAGCATTTT